The 2 T cell receptor beta chains below come from one sample, sequenced in a study of regulatory T cells in long-lasting Graves disease. As to time point: persistent/refractory GD, antithyroid drugs over 5 years with positive TRAb. Researchers made the TCR library from RNA that was extracted from PBMCs. HTBI primers from iRepertoire and Arm-PCR of CDR3 regions yielded the TCR beta libraries. TCRdb re-derived calls from the multiplex PCR reads in MiXCR, one entry per CDR3 protein. The repertoire consists of hundreds of thousands of distinct CDR3 sequences, with 25% to 30% occurring once and the leading ten covering around 42%. The specimen comprised peripheral blood mononuclear cells (PBMCs), sampled when the disease was refractory, from a patient treated with antithyroid drugs. The receptors shown here come from a female donor with Graves disease.

This clonotype has a handful of counts. The rearrangement joins TRBV25-1 to TRBJ1-4; unclear D gene. CDR3 length equals 15 residues. The germline V gene encodes CDR1 MGHDK and CDR2 SYGVNS. Trimming cost V 3 bases and J 3 bases, with 11 bases left between them. For the CDR3, the DNA is TGTGCCAGCAGTGATTTAAGGACTGCTAATGAAAAACTGTTTTTT. Encoded protein: CASSDLRTANEKLFF. Variable domain in full (rest from reference TRBV25-1 and TRBJ1-4): EADIYQTPRYLVIGTGKKITLECSQTMGHDKMYWYQQDPGMELHLIHYSYGVNSTEKGDLSSESTVSRIRTEHFPLTLESARPSHTSQYLCASSDLRTANEKLFFGSGTQLSVL.

The CDR3 nucleotides read TGTGCCAGCAGTTTGAACAGGGGAGCCAAAAACATTCAGTACTTC. Protein: CASSLNRGAKNIQYF. The rearrangement joins TRBV12-3 or TRBV12-4 to TRBJ2-4; TRBD1 matches 7 bases. The CDR3 covers 15 residues. Germline trimming cut 3 bases from V and 0 bases from J; bases unmatched to any gene: 2.